This T cell receptor (beta chain) was sequenced for a study of identical twins. A universal primer site came from template switching; cDNA carried unique molecular identifiers. MiXCR, applied by TCRdb to the 5' RACE reads, yields one record per CDR3 protein. Seen here are around 480,000 distinct CDR3 sequences, 14% observed once, and the top ten hold roughly 0.5%. Everyone who donated was a healthy Caucasian. The CDR3 is made up of 17 amino acids. The V gene's germline CDR1 is SQVTM and CDR2 ANQGSEA. V was trimmed by 3 bases and J by 0 bases, leaving 18 bases between them. Only a few counts were recorded for this clonotype. Its target is unknown. Findings and caveats of the study: Sequences that were out-of-frame, alpha and twin-shared displayed an excess of low generation probability.

These data were also reused for a study on yellow fever vaccine responses in identical twins. That report notes: A vaccine T cell response that seemed partly convergent and partly personalized was reported in twins.

The sequence derives from a woman aged 18-29 years in good health. Sequencing was done on a sample of CD4+ T cells sorted from blood. The chain joins TRBV29-1 to TRBJ2-1; tentatively, D is TRBD2 (6 bases). The CDR3 DNA is TGCAGCGTTGACGAGGGAGGAGTGCGTAGCTCCTACAATGAGCAGTTCTTC. Residues: CSVDEGGVRSSYNEQFF.